The rows below give T cell receptor beta chains drawn from one sample of a study of beta chain features in type 1 diabetes. Method: immunoSEQ multiplex PCR; TCRdb's copy keeps in-frame clones and lacks some. Of about 260,000 clones listed, approximately 70% were seen once; the top ten hold about 0.05%. Specimen: naive CD4+ T cells from blood. Every receptor here comes from a young man in good health. Both conserved end residues are part of each CDR3. The D gene is left open where the match is weak. Clone size, where shown, is once, few, many, or a class for clones that have expanded.

D gene	clone size	V gene	J gene	CDR3 DNA	CDR3 protein
TRBD2	-	TRBV7-2	TRBJ2-1	TGTGCCAGCAGCTTATCTGCGGGGGCCTACAATGAGCAGTTCTTC	CASSLSAGAYNEQFF
TRBD2	-	TRBV7-9	TRBJ2-1	TGTGCCAGCAGCCAGGGACTAGCCCACAATGAGCAGTTCTTC	CASSQGLAHNEQFF
-	few	TRBV30	TRBJ1-2	TGTGCCTGGATCGGTGGGGTATACTATGGCTACACCTTC	CAWIGGVYYGYTF
-	-	TRBV7-2	TRBJ2-1	TGTGCCAGCAGCCTCTACGGCTACTACAATGAGCAGTTCTTC	CASSLYGYYNEQFF
-	-	TRBV20-1	TRBJ1-2	TGCAGTGCACGGGGGCCGCAGGGCTACACCTTC	CSARGPQGYTF
TRBD2	few	TRBV29-1	TRBJ2-7	TGCAGCGTCTATAGCGGGAGGGCCGGCGAGCAGTACTTC	CSVYSGRAGEQYF
-	-	TRBV30	TRBJ2-7	TGTGCCTGGAGTGTACAAGGCTTTGGCTCCTACGAGCAGTACTTC	CAWSVQGFGSYEQYF
-	-	TRBV6-6	TRBJ1-4	TGTGCCAGCAGCTTCTCGGGAAAACTGTTTTTT	CASSFSGKLFF
TRBD2	-	TRBV30	TRBJ2-3	TGTGCCTGGAGTGTGGGACTAGCGGGGAACACAGATACGCAGTATTTT	CAWSVGLAGNTDTQYF
-	-	TRBV13	TRBJ2-7	TGTGCCAGCAGCTTGACGGGCAGGAGAGTATACGAGCAGTACTTC	CASSLTGRRVYEQYF
-	-	TRBV29-1	TRBJ1-5	TGCAGCGTTGAAGAAGACAGAAATCAGCCCCAGCATTTT	CSVEEDRNQPQHF
-	-	TRBV25-1	TRBJ1-2	TGTGCCAGCAGTGGCCAGGCGGGGGGCGGGCATGGCTACACCTTC	CASSGQAGGGHGYTF
-	once	TRBV10-3	TRBJ1-2	TGTGCCATCAGTGAGTCGGCAGGGAATGCCTATGGCTACACCTTC	CAISESAGNAYGYTF
-	-	TRBV11-2	TRBJ2-5	TGTGCCAGCAGCTTATCAGGCCAAGAGACCCAGTACTTC	CASSLSGQETQYF
-	-	TRBV25-1	TRBJ1-5	TGTGCCAGCAGCGAGGGCAATCAGCCCCAGCATTTT	CASSEGNQPQHF
TRBD1	-	TRBV19	TRBJ2-1	TGTGCCAGTAGCGCCGGGACAGGGTTCAACAATGAGCAGTTCTTC	CASSAGTGFNNEQFF
-	-	TRBV7-9	TRBJ2-7	TGTGCCAGCAGCTCGTATTACGAGCAGTACTTC	CASSSYYEQYF
-	few	TRBV2	TRBJ2-3	TGTGCCAGCAGTGTAAATACGCAGTATTTT	CASSVNTQYF
-	-	TRBV9	TRBJ2-5	TGTGCCAGCAGCGTAGGGCTCTCCCAAGAGACCCAGTACTTC	CASSVGLSQETQYF
-	-	TRBV10-3	TRBJ2-5	TGTGCCATCAGTGCTGAGGGCATCCAAGAGACCCAGTACTTC	CAISAEGIQETQYF
TRBD2	-	TRBV11-3	TRBJ2-7	TGTGCCAGCAGCTCCGGACTAGCGGGAGACTACGAGCAGTACTTC	CASSSGLAGDYEQYF
-	few	TRBV29-1	TRBJ2-1	TGCAGCGATTTAGCGGACGCCTACAATGAGCAGTTCTTC	CSDLADAYNEQFF
-	few	TRBV28	TRBJ2-5	TGTGCCAGCAGTTTGGGTACAGTCCAAGAGACCCAGTACTTC	CASSLGTVQETQYF
-	-	TRBV5-4	TRBJ1-6	TGTGCCAGCAGCTTAGGGCAGGTTAATTCACCCCTCCACTTT	CASSLGQVNSPLHF
TRBD2	-	TRBV13	TRBJ2-7	TGTGCCAGCAGCTTAGGCGGGCTAGCGGGATACGAGCAGTACTTC	CASSLGGLAGYEQYF
-	-	TRBV4-3	TRBJ2-1	TGCGCCAGCAGCCAAGAGGGCCCGAGCTCCTACAATGAGCAGTTCTTC	CASSQEGPSSYNEQFF
-	-	TRBV7-2	TRBJ2-7	TGTGCCAGCAGCTTGGGTTCGATCTCGTACGAGCAGTACTTC	CASSLGSISYEQYF